This passage covers 32 T cell receptor beta chains from one sample sequenced in a study of T cells in Graves' hyperthyroidism and ophthalmopathy. Amplified TCR beta CDR3 regions derived from RNA transcripts. Using the HTBI primer set, a first-round RT-PCR was run on the TCR CDR3. From the multiplex PCR reads, TCRdb called clonotypes with MiXCR, one entry per CDR3 protein. The profile shows around 600,000 distinct CDR3 sequences, around 14% of them singletons. Sequencing was done on a sample of blood. All receptors come from a woman aged 30 to 39 with Graves' hyperthyroidism.

This clonotype was picked up many times. The rearrangement links TRBV30 to TRBJ2-3, with TRBD2 as a possible D gene (5 bases). The CDR3 is made up of 15 amino acids. Germline CDR1 reads GTSNPN; CDR2 reads SVGIG (reference sequence). V lost 0 bases, J lost 2 bases, and 12 bases lay in between. In DNA form, the CDR3 reads TGTGCCTGGAGTGTATTAGCGATTTACACAGATACGCAGTATTTT. Its protein is CAWSVLAIYTDTQYF.

This clonotype was picked up many times. The chain has TRBV30 and TRBJ2-7, with TRBD1 matching 7 bases. The junction had 4 bases not matched to a gene; V was cut back by 4 bases and J by 1 base. Germline V CDR1 and CDR2: GTSNPN, SVGIG (reference sequence). The CDR3 has 13 amino acids. CDR3 in amino acids: CAWKGDSSYEQYF. In DNA, the CDR3 is TGTGCCTGGAAGGGGGACAGTTCCTACGAGCAGTACTTC. The variable domain in full, with the rest retrieved from reference TRBV30 and TRBJ2-7, is SQTIHQWPATLVQPVGSPLSLECTVEGTSNPNLYWYRQAAGRGLQLLFYSVGIGQISSEVPQNLSASRPQDRQFILSSKKLLLSDSGFYLCAWKGDSSYEQYFGPGTRLTVT.

This clonotype was seen many times. The chain combines TRBV7-3 with TRBJ2-1; D assignment may be TRBD1 or TRBD2 (5 bases each). The germline V gene encodes CDR1 SGHTA and CDR2 FQGTGA. This CDR3 has 18 amino acids. V lost 2 bases and J lost 4, with 21 bases in between. CDR3 in DNA: TGTGCCAGCAGCTTAGGGGTGGTACGAGGGGCGGATTACAATGAGCAGTTCTTC. As protein: CASSLGVVRGADYNEQFF. The whole variable domain, remainder taken from reference TRBV7-3 and TRBJ2-1, is GAGVSQTPSNKVTEKGKYVELRCDPISGHTALYWYRQSLGQGPEFLIYFQGTGAADDSGLPNDRFFAVRPEGSVSTLKIQRTERGDSAVYLCASSLGVVRGADYNEQFFGPGTRLTVL.

In its sample, this clonotype was seen a few times. The chain links TRBV27 to TRBJ1-6; the match to TRBD1 covers 8 bases. CDR3 length equals 14 residues. Germline V gene data show CDR1 as MNHEY and CDR2 as SMNVEV (reference sequence). Germline trimming cut 6 bases from V and 7 bases from J; bases unmatched to any gene: 5. The CDR3 sequence: CASSWDRKNSPLHF. Written as DNA, the CDR3 is TGTGCCAGCAGCTGGGACAGGAAAAATTCACCCCTCCACTTT.

This clonotype has at least ten counts. This chain joins TRBV20-1 and TRBJ2-1, with unresolved D. CDR1 is DFQATT and CDR2 is SNEGSKA in the germline V gene (reference sequence). V shed 3 bases and J shed 8 bases, with 8 bases lying between them. The CDR3 has 11 residues. CDR3 sequence (DNA): TGCAGTGCTAGTAAGCGCGATGAGCAGTTCTTC. This codes for CSASKRDEQFF.

This clonotype was counted many times. The chain carries TRBV12-3 or TRBV12-4 and TRBJ2-3, with 8 positions matching TRBD1. V was clipped by 5 bases and J by 5 bases; unmatched bases: 3. This CDR3 contains 13 residues. CDR3 nucleotides: TGTGCCAGCAGTCCGGGACAGGAAGATACGCAGTATTTT. Translation: CASSPGQEDTQYF.

This clonotype was seen at least ten times. The chain is built from TRBV12-3 or TRBV12-4 and TRBJ1-5; D is unclear. This CDR3 has 13 amino acids. The germline V and J ends were trimmed by 1 base and 4 bases, with 5 bases remaining between them. CDR3 region: CASSLGRNQPQHF. CDR3 coding DNA: TGTGCCAGCAGTTTAGGTCGGAATCAGCCCCAGCATTTT.

This clonotype has a count of ten or more. V and J are TRBV28 and TRBJ2-7; 11 bases map to TRBD2. CDR3 length: 18 residues. The V segment lost 5 bases and the J segment 4 bases; nucleotides outside the gene matches: 16. CDR1 and CDR2 (germline): MDHEN, SYDVKM. The CDR3 coding sequence is TGTGCCAGCAGTCCCCGTCGACTAGCGGGACCTCTACGGTACGAGCAGTACTTC. Its protein is CASSPRRLAGPLRYEQYF. The entire variable domain, with the rest obtained from reference TRBV28 and TRBJ2-7, is as follows: DVKVTQSSRYLVKRTGEKVFLECVQDMDHENMFWYRQDPGLGLRLIYFSYDVKMKEKGDIPEGYSVSREKKERFSLILESASTNQTSMYLCASSPRRLAGPLRYEQYFGPGTRLTVT.

Many counts were recorded for this clonotype. The chain couples TRBV27 to TRBJ2-3; 9 nucleotides align to TRBD2. The V gene end was trimmed by 1 base and the J gene end by 4 bases; junction bases not matched to a gene: 6. Germline V gene sequence: CDR1 MNHEY, CDR2 SMNVEV (reference sequence). CDR3 length: 16 amino acids. In DNA form, the CDR3 reads TGTGCCAGCAGTTTATTAGCGGGAGCGCGGTCAGATACGCAGTATTTT. It is translated as CASSLLAGARSDTQYF.

This clonotype was counted ten times or more. This chain joins TRBV6-5 and TRBJ2-7; maybe TRBD1 (6 bases). Deletions cut 0 bases from V and 2 bases from J, with 11 bases between. CDR1 MNHEY and CDR2 SVGAGI come from the germline V gene. The CDR3 spans 15 residues. The CDR3 bases are TGTGCCAGCAGTTACTCTGCCAGGGGTCCCTACGAGCAGTACTTC. Amino acid sequence: CASSYSARGPYEQYF.

The chain uses TRBV5-1 and TRBJ1-1; a weak D match, TRBD1 (6 bases). This CDR3 spans 15 amino acids. Per the germline V gene, CDR1 is SGHRS and CDR2 is YFSETQ. Trimming left V 4 bases short and J 3 bases short, with 16 bases between. CDR3 in amino acids: CASSPLPGADTEAFF. DNA of the CDR3: TGCGCCAGCAGCCCCCTCCCAGGGGCGGACACTGAAGCTTTCTTT.

This clonotype has just a few counts. The V and J genes are TRBV9 and TRBJ2-2; 8 nucleotides match TRBD2. J lost 7 bases, V lost 4 bases, and 9 bases had no gene match. The CDR3 runs to 15 residues. Germline V CDR1 and CDR2: SGDLS, YYNGEE. The CDR3 loop reads CASSPLAGMGGELFF. The CDR3 nucleotides are TGTGCCAGCAGCCCCTTAGCGGGAATGGGCGGGGAGCTGTTTTTT.

The chain employs TRBV11-2 and TRBJ1-3; D not certain. The length of the CDR3 is 16 residues. CDR1 and CDR2 (germline): SGHAT, FQNNGV. Trimming pared 0 bases from V and 0 bases from J, leaving 9 bases between. This CDR3 reads CASSLDLLGSGNTIYF. The DNA of the CDR3 is TGTGCCAGCAGCTTAGACCTTTTGGGCTCTGGAAACACCATATATTTT.

This clonotype was recorded at least ten times. The chain links TRBV10-3 to TRBJ2-7; D gene unclear. There are 12 residues in the CDR3. Germline CDR1 is ENHRY and CDR2 is SYGVKD. The V end was cut by 2 bases, the J end by 7 bases, with 9 bases between. Here the CDR3 DNA reads TGTGCCATCAGTGAGGGCAGTGAAGAGCAGTACTTC. This gives the protein CAISEGSEEQYF.

This clonotype came up many times. This rearrangement joins TRBV6-2 or TRBV6-3 to TRBJ2-2, with TRBD2 matching over 9 bases. In germline, CDR1 is MNHEY, CDR2 SVGEGT. J gave up 4 bases and V 6 bases, and 6 bases lay outside the gene matches. This CDR3 is 15 amino acids long. In DNA form, the CDR3 reads TGTGCCAGCAGCTTTAGCGGGAGTGGCACCGGGGAGCTGTTTTTT. It codes for CASSFSGSGTGELFF.

This clonotype was seen a few times. The V gene is TRBV12-3 or TRBV12-4, the J gene TRBJ1-3, with a possible D match to TRBD1 (6 bases). V was trimmed by 8 bases and J by 2 bases, leaving 16 bases between them. The CDR3 has 15 amino acids. Here the CDR3 DNA reads TGTGCCAGCTCCCTGGGGGCAGGGACTGGAAACACCATATATTTT. Its translation is CASSLGAGTGNTIYF.

J is TRBJ1-6 and V is TRBV6-1; D gene ambiguous. V dropped 8 bases and J dropped 10 bases, with 15 bases sitting between them. The germline CDR1 and CDR2 sequences are MNHNS and SASEGT. The CDR3 extends over 13 amino acids. The CDR3 bases are TGTGCCAGCTCCATTGCGGTAGGGTCACCCCTCCACTTT. This codes for CASSIAVGSPLHF.

This clonotype was detected only a few times. V and J are TRBV5-4 and TRBJ2-1, with 11 bases matching TRBD2. Germline loops: CDR1 SGHNT, CDR2 YYREEE (reference sequence). The ends lost 4 bases at V and 6 bases at J; junction bases unmatched: 6. The CDR3 has 15 residues. The CDR3 coding sequence is TGTGCCAGCAGCCCAATCGGGACTAGCGGCAATGAGCAGTTCTTC. Translating it yields CASSPIGTSGNEQFF.

There are many counts of this clonotype. This chain joins TRBV5-8 and TRBJ2-3; D unclear. In germline, CDR1 is SGHTS, CDR2 YDEGEE. V dropped 0 bases and J dropped 2 bases, with 7 bases sitting between them. The CDR3 extends over 14 amino acids. In nucleotides, the CDR3 is TGTGCCAGCAGCTTGGCAATGCTCACAGATACGCAGTATTTT. It specifies CASSLAMLTDTQYF.

Many counts were recorded for this clonotype. This chain links TRBV6-1 with TRBJ1-5, with 10 bases that match TRBD1. There are 15 residues in the CDR3. Germline CDR1 MNHNS, CDR2 SASEGT. Trimming cost V 5 bases and J 4 bases; bases outside gene matches: 5. Here the CDR3 DNA reads TGTGCCAGCAGTACGGGACAGGGGACTAATCAGCCCCAGCATTTT. Residues: CASSTGQGTNQPQHF.

This chain uses TRBV11-2 with TRBJ1-5; TRBD1 might be the D (6 bases). Per germline, CDR1 SGHAT and CDR2 FQNNGV. The length of the CDR3 is 15 residues. Trimming removed 4 bases at V and 11 bases at J, with 21 bases between. The CDR3, as DNA: TGTGCCAGCAGCTCGATATCGGGGGCGGACCGGACCCAGCATTTT. It yields the protein CASSSISGADRTQHF.

The J gene is TRBJ2-3, the V gene TRBV20-1; 7 positions agree with TRBD1. Germline V CDR1 and CDR2: DFQATT, SNEGSKA (reference sequence). The length of the CDR3 is 13 residues. J lost 2 bases, V lost 6 bases, and 5 bases had no gene match. DNA of the CDR3: TGCAGTGCCCCGGGACAGCTCACAGATACGCAGTATTTT. Encoded protein: CSAPGQLTDTQYF.

This clonotype came up a few times. The chain couples TRBV25-1 to TRBJ2-1, with D maybe TRBD2 (6 bases). The V and J ends lost 4 bases and 9 bases respectively, with 16 bases between them. CDR3 size: 14 residues. Germline V gene data show CDR1 as MGHDK and CDR2 as SYGVNS. This CDR3 reads CASSAPGTWGEQFF. CDR3 bases: TGTGCCAGCAGTGCCCCCGGGACTTGGGGTGAGCAGTTCTTC.

This clonotype has just a few counts. The chain combines TRBV20-1 with TRBJ2-7; D call uncertain. Germline-derived CDR1 and CDR2 are DFQATT and SNEGSKA (reference sequence). The length of the CDR3 is 12 residues. Trimming stripped 6 bases from V and 4 bases from J, with 13 bases between. The CDR3 loop is CSAQDGPYEQYF. Here the CDR3 DNA reads TGCAGTGCACAAGACGGGCCATACGAGCAGTACTTC.

Many counts were recorded for this clonotype. The chain is built from TRBV20-1 and TRBJ1-5; 7 positions match TRBD1. The length of the CDR3 is 14 residues. The V segment lost 5 bases and the J segment 4 bases; nucleotides outside the gene matches: 8. The V gene's germline CDR1 is DFQATT and CDR2 SNEGSKA (reference sequence). CDR3 loop: CSAWTGHGNQPQHF. As DNA, the CDR3 is TGCAGTGCTTGGACAGGTCACGGGAATCAGCCCCAGCATTTT.

This clonotype was detected only a few times. This sequence joins TRBV7-9 and TRBJ1-1; no clear D. The V end lost 5 bases, the J end lost 2 bases, and 9 bases lay between the germline ends. CDR3 size: 13 residues. CDR1 and CDR2 (germline): SEHNR, FQNEAQ (reference sequence). CDR3 DNA: TGTGCCAGCAGCCCCCCCCCCAACACTGAAGCTTTCTTT. Translated, it gives CASSPPPNTEAFF. Drawing the rest from reference TRBV7-9 and TRBJ1-1, the complete variable domain is DTGVSQNPRHKITKRGQNVTFRCDPISEHNRLYWYRQTLGQGPEFLTYFQNEAQLEKSRLLSDRFSAERPKGSFSTLEIQRTEQGDSAMYLCASSPPPNTEAFFGQGTRLTVV.

In its sample, this clonotype was seen many times. V usage is TRBV6-1 and J usage is TRBJ2-3, with TRBD2 matching 11 bases. This CDR3 contains 18 residues. Germline-derived CDR1 and CDR2 are MNHNS and SASEGT. Trimming cost V 7 bases and J 2 bases; bases outside gene matches: 14. CDR3 bases: TGTGCCAGCACCCATCCTAGTTGGACTAGCGGGTTCACAGATACGCAGTATTTT. The encoded protein is CASTHPSWTSGFTDTQYF.

With regard to this clonotype: No conserved phenylalanine or tryptophan ends this CDR3, so it is likely a read error. The CDR3 nucleotides are TGTGCCAGCAGCCAAGCCTCCGGCAGGGAGTACGAGCAGTACCTC. Translating it yields CASSQASGREYEQYL. This sequence joins TRBV14 and TRBJ2-7; possibly TRBD1 or TRBD2 for D (5 bases each). Germline V gene sequence: CDR1 SGHDN, CDR2 FVKESK. This CDR3 is built from 15 residues. Trimming pared 1 base from V and 4 bases from J, leaving 14 bases between.

This clonotype has at least ten counts. The chain couples TRBV12-3 or TRBV12-4 to TRBJ1-1; 7 positions match TRBD1. The CDR3 sequence is 15 residues long. The V segment lost 4 bases and the J segment 1 base; nucleotides outside the gene matches: 6. The CDR3 region has the DNA TGTGCCAGCAGTTGGTCGAACAGGGGGAACACTGAAGCTTTCTTT. Protein sequence: CASSWSNRGNTEAFF.

This clonotype was observed at least ten times. For the CDR3, the DNA is TGTGCCAGCAGTTTAGCACAGGGTTCGGCTGAAGCTTTCTTT. This sequence encodes CASSLAQGSAEAFF. J is TRBJ1-1 and V is TRBV12-3 or TRBV12-4; D is possibly TRBD1 (6 bases). V was cut by 0 bases and J by 6 bases, with 11 bases left in between. The CDR3 length is 14 residues.

The chain employs TRBV4-2 and TRBJ1-2; D is unclear. Trimming removed 0 bases at V and 8 bases at J, with 16 bases between. The germline V gene has CDR1 LGHNA and CDR2 YNFKEQ. The CDR3 has 15 residues. For the CDR3, the DNA is TGTGCCAGCAGCCAAGAATTCATGCGGCACGGAGGCTACACCTTC. It codes for CASSQEFMRHGGYTF.

This clonotype showed up many times. This chain joins TRBV7-2 and TRBJ1-5; D gene uncertain. Deletions cut 3 bases from V and 9 bases from J, with 12 bases between. Per the germline V gene, CDR1 is SGHTA and CDR2 is FQGNSA. The CDR3 totals 13 residues. The CDR3 sequence: CASSLAAVGPQHF. In DNA form, the CDR3 reads TGTGCCAGCAGCTTGGCAGCGGTTGGGCCCCAGCATTTT.